One TCR beta chain is described in this entry. Antigen: not known. The data originate from a study of T cell repertoires in ileal Crohn's disease. Study outcomes and limitations: Mucosal expansions were suggested to be mainly CD8 T cells.

The CDR3 is made up of 14 amino acids. Germline loops: CDR1 MDHEN, CDR2 SYDVKM. With 6 bases removed from V and 7 bases from J, the gap between germline ends came to 19 bases. The protocol was immunoSEQ multiplex PCR, while the TCRdb copy is restricted to in-frame clones and leaves out a portion. The sample has about 9,600 clones, approximately 82% seen once; the top ten hold roughly 27%. Source material: ileal tissue. The genes are TRBV28 and TRBJ2-7; tentatively, D is TRBD1 (7 bases). This clonotype was sampled from an adult with Crohn's disease. The CDR3 sequence is CASSQGGSLREQYF. The CDR3 DNA follows: TGTGCCAGCAGCCAGGGGGGCAGTTTAAGAGAGCAGTACTTC. Supplemented by reference TRBV28 and TRBJ2-7, the full variable domain reads DVKVTQSSRYLVKRTGEKVFLECVQDMDHENMFWYRQDPGLGLRLIYFSYDVKMKEKGDIPEGYSVSREKKERFSLILESASTNQTSMYLCASSQGGSLREQYFGPGTRLTVT.